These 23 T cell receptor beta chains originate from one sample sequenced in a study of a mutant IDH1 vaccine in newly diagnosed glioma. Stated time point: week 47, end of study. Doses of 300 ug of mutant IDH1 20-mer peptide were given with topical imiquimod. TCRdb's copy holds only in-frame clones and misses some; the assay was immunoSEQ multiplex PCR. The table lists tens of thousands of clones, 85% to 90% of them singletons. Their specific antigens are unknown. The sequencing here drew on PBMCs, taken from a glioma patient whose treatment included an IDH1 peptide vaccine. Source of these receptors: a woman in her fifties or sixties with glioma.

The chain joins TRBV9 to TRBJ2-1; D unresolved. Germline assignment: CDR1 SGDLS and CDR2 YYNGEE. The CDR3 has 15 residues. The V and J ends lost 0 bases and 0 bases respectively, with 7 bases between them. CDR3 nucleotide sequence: TGTGCCAGCAGCGTAGCTACGGGCTCCTACAATGAGCAGTTCTTC. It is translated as CASSVATGSYNEQFF.

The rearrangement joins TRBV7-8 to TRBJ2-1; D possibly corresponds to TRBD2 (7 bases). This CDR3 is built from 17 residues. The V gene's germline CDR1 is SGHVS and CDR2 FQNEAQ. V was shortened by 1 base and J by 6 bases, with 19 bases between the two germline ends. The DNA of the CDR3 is TGTGCCAGCAGCTTAGAGGGGGGGAGTAGGCCCCCCAATGAGCAGTTCTTC. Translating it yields CASSLEGGSRPPNEQFF.

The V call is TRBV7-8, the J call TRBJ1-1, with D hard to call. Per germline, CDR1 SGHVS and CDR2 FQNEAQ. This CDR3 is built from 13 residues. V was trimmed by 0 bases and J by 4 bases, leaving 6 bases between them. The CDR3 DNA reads TGTGCCAGCAGCTTAGCGGTCTTCACTGAAGCTTTCTTT. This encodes CASSLAVFTEAFF. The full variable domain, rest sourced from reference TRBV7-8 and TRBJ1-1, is GAGVSQSPRYKVAKRGQDVALRCDPISGHVSLFWYQQALGQGPEFLTYFQNEAQLDKSGLPSDRFFAERPEGSVSTLKIQRTQQEDSAVYLCASSLAVFTEAFFGQGTRLTVV.

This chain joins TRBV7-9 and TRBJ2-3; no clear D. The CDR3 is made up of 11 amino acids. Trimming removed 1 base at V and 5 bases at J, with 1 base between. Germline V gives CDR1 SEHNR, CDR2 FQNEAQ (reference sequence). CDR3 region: CASSLEDTQYF. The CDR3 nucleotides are TGTGCCAGCAGCTTAGAAGATACGCAGTATTTT.

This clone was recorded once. The CDR3 loop reads CASSYSQGMNTEAFF. CDR3 in DNA: TGTGCCAGCAGTTACTCCCAGGGCATGAACACTGAAGCTTTCTTT. The chain joins TRBV6-5 to TRBJ1-1; a possible D gene is TRBD1 (5 bases). The ends were cut back, 0 bases at V and 0 bases at J, with 8 bases in the middle. CDR3 size: 15 residues. Germline V gene lookup returns CDR1 MNHEY and CDR2 SVGAGI.

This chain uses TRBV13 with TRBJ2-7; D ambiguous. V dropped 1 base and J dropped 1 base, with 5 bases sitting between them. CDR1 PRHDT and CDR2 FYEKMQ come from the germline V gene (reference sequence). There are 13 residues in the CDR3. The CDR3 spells CASSLEASYEQYF. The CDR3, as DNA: TGTGCCAGCAGCTTAGAGGCTTCCTACGAGCAGTACTTC.

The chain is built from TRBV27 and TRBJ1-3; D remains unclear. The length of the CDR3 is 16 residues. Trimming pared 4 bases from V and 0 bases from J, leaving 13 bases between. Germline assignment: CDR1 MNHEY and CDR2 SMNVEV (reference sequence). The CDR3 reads CASSSLLGGSGNTIYF. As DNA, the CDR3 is TGTGCCAGCAGTTCCCTTCTGGGAGGCTCTGGAAACACCATATATTTT.

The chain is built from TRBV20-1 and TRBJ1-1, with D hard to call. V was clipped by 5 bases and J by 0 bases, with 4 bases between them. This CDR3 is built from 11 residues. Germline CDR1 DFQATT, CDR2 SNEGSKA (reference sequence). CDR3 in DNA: TGCAGTGCTGGGTTGAACACTGAAGCTTTCTTT. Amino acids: CSAGLNTEAFF.

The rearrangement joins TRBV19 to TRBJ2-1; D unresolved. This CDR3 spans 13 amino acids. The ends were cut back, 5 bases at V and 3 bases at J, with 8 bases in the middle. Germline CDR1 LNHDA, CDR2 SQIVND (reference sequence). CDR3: CASSWTVYNEQFF. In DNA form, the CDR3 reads TGTGCCAGTAGTTGGACCGTCTACAATGAGCAGTTCTTC.

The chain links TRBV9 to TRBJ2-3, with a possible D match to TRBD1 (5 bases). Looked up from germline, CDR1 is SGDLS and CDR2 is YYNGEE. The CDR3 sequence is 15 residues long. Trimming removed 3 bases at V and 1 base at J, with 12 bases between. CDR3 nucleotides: TGTGCCAGCAGCGAAGATGGACACCGCACAGATACGCAGTATTTT. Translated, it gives CASSEDGHRTDTQYF.

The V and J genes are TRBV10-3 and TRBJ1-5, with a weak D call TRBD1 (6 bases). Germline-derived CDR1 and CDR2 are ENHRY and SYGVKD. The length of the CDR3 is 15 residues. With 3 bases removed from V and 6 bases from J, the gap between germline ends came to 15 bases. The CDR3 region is CAISETEGGGQPQHF. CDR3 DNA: TGTGCCATCAGTGAAACAGAGGGGGGTGGTCAGCCCCAGCATTTT.

DNA for the CDR3: TGCGCCAGCAGTTCCGGACTAGCGCCCATAATAGTCGAGCAGTACTTC. Its protein is CASSSGLAPIIVEQYF. The rearrangement links TRBV5-1 to TRBJ2-5; 9 bases map to TRBD2. The end of the DNA fits TRBJ2-7 better, so the J call may be wrong. Germline-derived CDR1 and CDR2 are SGHRS and YFSETQ. This CDR3 is built from 16 residues.

The CDR3 DNA reads as TGTGCCAGCTCACCACAGGACGGGCCCTACGAGCAGTACTTC. It specifies CASSPQDGPYEQYF. The chain has TRBV18 and TRBJ2-7, with D uncertain. CDR1 is KGHSH, CDR2 LQKENI, per germline. Trimming cost V 1 base and J 2 bases, with 9 bases left between them. The CDR3 is 14 amino acids.

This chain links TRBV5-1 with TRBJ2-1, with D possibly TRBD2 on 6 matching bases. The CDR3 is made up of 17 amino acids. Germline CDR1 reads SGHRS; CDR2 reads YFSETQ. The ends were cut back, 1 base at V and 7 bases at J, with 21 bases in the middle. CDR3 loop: CASSLWDLGRPSNEQFF. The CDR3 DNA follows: TGCGCCAGCAGCTTGTGGGACCTCGGGAGACCAAGTAATGAGCAGTTCTTC.

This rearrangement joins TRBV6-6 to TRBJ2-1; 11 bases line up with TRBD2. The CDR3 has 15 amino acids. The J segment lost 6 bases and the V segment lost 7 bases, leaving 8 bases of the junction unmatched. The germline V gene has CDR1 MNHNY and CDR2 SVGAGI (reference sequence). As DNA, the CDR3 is TGTGCCAGCATGATAGCGGGAGGGCCCGGCAATGAGCAGTTCTTC. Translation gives CASMIAGGPGNEQFF.

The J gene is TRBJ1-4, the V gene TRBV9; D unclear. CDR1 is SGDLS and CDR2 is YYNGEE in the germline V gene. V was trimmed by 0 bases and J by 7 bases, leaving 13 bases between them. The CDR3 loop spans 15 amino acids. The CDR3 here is CASSVGAGSGEKLFF. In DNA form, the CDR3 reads TGTGCCAGCAGCGTAGGAGCTGGGAGCGGTGAAAAACTGTTTTTT.

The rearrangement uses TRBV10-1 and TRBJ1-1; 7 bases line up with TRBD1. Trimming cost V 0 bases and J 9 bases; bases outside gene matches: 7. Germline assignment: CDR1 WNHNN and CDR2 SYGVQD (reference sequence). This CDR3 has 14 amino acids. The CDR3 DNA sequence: TGCGCCAGCAGTGAGTCGAGACAGGGTTTCCAAGCTTTCTTT. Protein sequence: CASSESRQGFQAFF.

CDR3 sequence reads: CASSPPSVGGNTGELFF. Here the CDR3 DNA reads TGTGCCAGCTCACCACCCTCAGTGGGAGGGAACACCGGGGAGCTGTTTTTT. This chain uses TRBV18 with TRBJ2-2, with D tentatively TRBD2 (6 bases). The V end lost 0 bases, the J end lost 1 base, and 12 bases lay between the germline ends. This CDR3 comprises 17 residues. Germline assignment: CDR1 KGHSH and CDR2 LQKENI. Full variable domain (rest looked up from reference TRBV18 and TRBJ2-2): NAGVMQNPRHLVRRRGQEARLRCSPMKGHSHVYWYRQLPEEGLKFMVYLQKENIIDESGMPKERFSAEFPKEGPSILRIQQVVRGDSAAYFCASSPPSVGGNTGELFFGEGSRLTVL.

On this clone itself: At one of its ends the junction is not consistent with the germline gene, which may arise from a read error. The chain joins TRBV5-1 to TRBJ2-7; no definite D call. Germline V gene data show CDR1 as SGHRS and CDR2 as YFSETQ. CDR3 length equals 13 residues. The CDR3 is CASSLGLPYEQYF. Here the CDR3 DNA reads TGTGCCAGCAGCTTGGGATTACCCTACGAGCAGTACTTC.

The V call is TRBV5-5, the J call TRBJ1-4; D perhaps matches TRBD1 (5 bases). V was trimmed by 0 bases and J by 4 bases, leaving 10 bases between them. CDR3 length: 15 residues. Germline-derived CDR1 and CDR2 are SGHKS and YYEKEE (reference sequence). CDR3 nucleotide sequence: TGTGCCAGCAGCTTGGGAGGGGCCGGTAATGAAAAACTGTTTTTT. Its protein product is CASSLGGAGNEKLFF.

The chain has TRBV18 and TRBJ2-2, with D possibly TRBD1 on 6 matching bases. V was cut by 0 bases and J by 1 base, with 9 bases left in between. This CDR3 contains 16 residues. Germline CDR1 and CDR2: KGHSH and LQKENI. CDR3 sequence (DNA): TGTGCCAGCTCACCACCCCGGACAGAGAACACCGGGGAGCTGTTTTTT. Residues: CASSPPRTENTGELFF.

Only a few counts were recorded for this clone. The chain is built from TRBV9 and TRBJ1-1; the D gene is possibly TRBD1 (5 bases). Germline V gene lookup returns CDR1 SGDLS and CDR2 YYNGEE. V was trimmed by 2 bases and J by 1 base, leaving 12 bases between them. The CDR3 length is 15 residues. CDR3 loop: CASSVRGLGNTEAFF. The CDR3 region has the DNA TGTGCCAGCAGCGTTCGGGGCCTTGGGAACACTGAAGCTTTCTTT.

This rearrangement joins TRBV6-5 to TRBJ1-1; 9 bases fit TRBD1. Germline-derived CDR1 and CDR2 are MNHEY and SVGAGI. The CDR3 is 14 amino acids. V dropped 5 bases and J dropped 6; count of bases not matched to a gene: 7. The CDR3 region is CASSTTTGGAEAFF. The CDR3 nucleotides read TGTGCCAGCAGTACAACGACAGGGGGAGCTGAAGCTTTCTTT.